Listed below are T cell receptor beta chains from one sample, sequenced in a study of blood T cell repertoires in COVID-19. The protocol was immunoSEQ multiplex PCR, while the TCRdb copy is restricted to in-frame clones and leaves out a portion. The table has about 42,000 clones, 70% to 85% seen once. What was sequenced was peripheral blood. These receptors originate from a human donor in a cohort sampled during active COVID-19. The CDR3 runs from the conserved cysteine through the conserved F or W. The order of the fields is V gene, clone size, D gene, J gene, CDR3 DNA, CDR3 protein. A D gene is named only where the DNA matches it firmly. Clone size, where shown, is once, few, many, or a class for clones that have expanded.

V gene: TRBV6-5; clone size: NA; D gene: TRBD2; J gene: TRBJ2-7; CDR3 DNA: TGTGCCACCCGGGGGGTGGCGCCTTACTACGAGCAGTACTTC; CDR3 protein: CATRGVAPYYEQYF
V gene: TRBV7-9; clone size: NA; D gene: TRBD2; J gene: TRBJ2-5; CDR3 DNA: TGTGCCAGCAGCTCCTTGGGAGCGGGGGGACGGGAGACCCAGTACTTC; CDR3 protein: CASSSLGAGGRETQYF
V gene: TRBV5-1; clone size: NA; D gene: TRBD1; J gene: TRBJ1-5; CDR3 DNA: TGCGCCAGCAGCTGGGGACAGGGGGACCAGCCCCAGCATTTT; CDR3 protein: CASSWGQGDQPQHF
V gene: TRBV20-1; clone size: NA; D gene: NA; J gene: TRBJ1-2; CDR3 DNA: TGCAGTGCTACCCCAGGCTATGGCTACACCTTC; CDR3 protein: CSATPGYGYTF
V gene: TRBV27; clone size: NA; D gene: TRBD2; J gene: TRBJ2-2; CDR3 DNA: TGTGCCAGCAGTCTACGGGGGGGTAACACCGGGGAGCTGTTTTTT; CDR3 protein: CASSLRGGNTGELFF
V gene: TRBV7-9; clone size: NA; D gene: TRBD2; J gene: TRBJ2-7; CDR3 DNA: TGTGCCAGCAGCTACCGAGCTAGCGGGGGGACCTCCTACGAGCAGTACTTC; CDR3 protein: CASSYRASGGTSYEQYF
V gene: TRBV2; clone size: NA; D gene: NA; J gene: TRBJ1-5; CDR3 DNA: TGTGCCAGCAGTCTAGAGGGGGGGCAGGTTGGCAATCAGCCCCAGCATTTT; CDR3 protein: CASSLEGGQVGNQPQHF
V gene: TRBV4-2; clone size: NA; D gene: NA; J gene: TRBJ2-6; CDR3 DNA: TGTGCCAGCAGCTTCGTGCTGCCTACTGGGGCCAACGTCCTGACTTTC; CDR3 protein: CASSFVLPTGANVLTF
V gene: TRBV7-8; clone size: once; D gene: NA; J gene: TRBJ2-1; CDR3 DNA: TGTGCCAGCAGCCCAGGGGGGCCGGGGGATGAGCAGTTCTTC; CDR3 protein: CASSPGGPGDEQFF
V gene: TRBV27; clone size: NA; D gene: TRBD2; J gene: TRBJ2-7; CDR3 DNA: TGTGCCAGCTCCCGCAGCGGGGCTCGCGCCTACGAGCAGTACTTC; CDR3 protein: CASSRSGARAYEQYF
V gene: TRBV6-6; clone size: NA; D gene: NA; J gene: TRBJ2-7; CDR3 DNA: TGTGCCAGCAGTTACTCGGGGGACACCTTAACCTACGAGCAGTACTTC; CDR3 protein: CASSYSGDTLTYEQYF
V gene: TRBV7-3; clone size: NA; D gene: TRBD2; J gene: TRBJ2-3; CDR3 DNA: TGTGCCAGCAGCACCTACGGGACTAGCGGGGGTGCCCCCCACACAGATACGCAGTATTTT; CDR3 protein: CASSTYGTSGGAPHTDTQYF
V gene: TRBV19; clone size: NA; D gene: NA; J gene: TRBJ2-1; CDR3 DNA: TGTGCCAGTAGTCCCGAGGGGCGGGACTACAATGAGCAGTTCTTC; CDR3 protein: CASSPEGRDYNEQFF
V gene: TRBV7-9; clone size: NA; D gene: NA; J gene: TRBJ2-3; CDR3 DNA: TGTGCCAGCAGCTTGAGAGATACGCAGTATTTT; CDR3 protein: CASSLRDTQYF
V gene: TRBV5-4; clone size: NA; D gene: NA; J gene: TRBJ1-2; CDR3 DNA: TGTGCCAGCAGGGACGGGGTTAACTATGGCTACACCTTC; CDR3 protein: CASRDGVNYGYTF
V gene: TRBV12-3/TRBV12-4; clone size: NA; D gene: NA; J gene: TRBJ1-1; CDR3 DNA: TGTGCCAGCAGACTCAGCGTGGTCGCTGAAGCTTTCTTT; CDR3 protein: CASRLSVVAEAFF
V gene: TRBV6-2/TRBV6-3; clone size: NA; D gene: NA; J gene: TRBJ1-1; CDR3 DNA: TGTGCCAGCAGCCGATTCCTGACATCTAACACTGAAGCTTTCTTT; CDR3 protein: CASSRFLTSNTEAFF
V gene: TRBV5-1; clone size: NA; D gene: NA; J gene: TRBJ2-4; CDR3 DNA: TGCGCCAGCAGCCCCGCCCCAGGGTACGGCATTCAGTACTTC; CDR3 protein: CASSPAPGYGIQYF
V gene: TRBV6-4; clone size: few; D gene: TRBD1; J gene: TRBJ2-3; CDR3 DNA: TGTGCCAGCAGTTTGACAGGGGACACAGATACGCAGTATTTT; CDR3 protein: CASSLTGDTDTQYF